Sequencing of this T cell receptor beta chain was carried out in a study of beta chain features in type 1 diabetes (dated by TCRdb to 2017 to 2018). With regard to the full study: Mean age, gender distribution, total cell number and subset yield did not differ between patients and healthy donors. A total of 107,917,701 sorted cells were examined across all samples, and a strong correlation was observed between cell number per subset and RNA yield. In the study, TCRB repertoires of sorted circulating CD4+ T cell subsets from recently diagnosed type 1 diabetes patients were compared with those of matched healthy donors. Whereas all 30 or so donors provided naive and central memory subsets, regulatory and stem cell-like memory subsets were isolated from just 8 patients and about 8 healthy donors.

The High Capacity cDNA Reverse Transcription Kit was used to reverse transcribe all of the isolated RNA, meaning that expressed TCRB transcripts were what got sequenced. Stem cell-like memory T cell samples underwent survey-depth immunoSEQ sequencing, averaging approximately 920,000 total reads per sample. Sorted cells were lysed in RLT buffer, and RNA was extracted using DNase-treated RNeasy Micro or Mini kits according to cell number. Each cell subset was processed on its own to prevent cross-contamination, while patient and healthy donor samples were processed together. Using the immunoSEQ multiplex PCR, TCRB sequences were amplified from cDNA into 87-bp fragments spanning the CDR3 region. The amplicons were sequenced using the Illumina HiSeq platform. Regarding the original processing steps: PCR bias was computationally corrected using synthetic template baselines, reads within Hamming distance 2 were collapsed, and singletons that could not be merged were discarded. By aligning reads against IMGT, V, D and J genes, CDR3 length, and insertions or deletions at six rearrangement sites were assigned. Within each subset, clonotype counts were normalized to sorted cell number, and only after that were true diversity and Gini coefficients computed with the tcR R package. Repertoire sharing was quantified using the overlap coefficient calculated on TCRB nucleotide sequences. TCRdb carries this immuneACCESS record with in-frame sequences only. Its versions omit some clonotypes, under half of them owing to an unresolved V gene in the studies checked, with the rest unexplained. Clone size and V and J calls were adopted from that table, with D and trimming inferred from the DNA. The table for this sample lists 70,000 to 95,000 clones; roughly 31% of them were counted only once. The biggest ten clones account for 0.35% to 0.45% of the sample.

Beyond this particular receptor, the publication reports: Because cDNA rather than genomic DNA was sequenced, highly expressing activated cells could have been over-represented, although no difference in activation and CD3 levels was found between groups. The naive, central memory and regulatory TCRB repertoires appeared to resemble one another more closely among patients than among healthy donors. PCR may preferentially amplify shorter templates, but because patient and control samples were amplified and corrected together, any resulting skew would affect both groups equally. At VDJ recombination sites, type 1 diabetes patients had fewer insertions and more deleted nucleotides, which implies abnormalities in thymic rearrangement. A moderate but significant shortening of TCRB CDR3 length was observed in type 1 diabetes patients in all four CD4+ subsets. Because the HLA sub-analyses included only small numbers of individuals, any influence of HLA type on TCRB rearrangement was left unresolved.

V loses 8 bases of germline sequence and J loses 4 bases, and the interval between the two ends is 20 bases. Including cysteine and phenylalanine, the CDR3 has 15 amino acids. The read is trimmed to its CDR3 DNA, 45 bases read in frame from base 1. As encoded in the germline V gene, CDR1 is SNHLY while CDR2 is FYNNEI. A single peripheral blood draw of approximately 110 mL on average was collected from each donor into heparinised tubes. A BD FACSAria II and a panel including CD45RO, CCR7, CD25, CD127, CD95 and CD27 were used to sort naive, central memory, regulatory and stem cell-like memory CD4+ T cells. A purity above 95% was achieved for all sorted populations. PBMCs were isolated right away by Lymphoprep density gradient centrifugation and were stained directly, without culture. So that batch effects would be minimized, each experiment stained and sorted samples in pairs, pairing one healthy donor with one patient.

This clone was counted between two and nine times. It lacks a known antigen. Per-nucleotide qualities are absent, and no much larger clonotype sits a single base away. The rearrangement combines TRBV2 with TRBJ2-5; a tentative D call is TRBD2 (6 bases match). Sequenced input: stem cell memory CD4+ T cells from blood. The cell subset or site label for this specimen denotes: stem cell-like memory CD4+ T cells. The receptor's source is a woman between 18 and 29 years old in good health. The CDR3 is CASSTGDHLGETQYF. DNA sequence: TGTGCCAGCTCAACGGGGGACCACCTCGGAGAGACCCAGTACTTC.